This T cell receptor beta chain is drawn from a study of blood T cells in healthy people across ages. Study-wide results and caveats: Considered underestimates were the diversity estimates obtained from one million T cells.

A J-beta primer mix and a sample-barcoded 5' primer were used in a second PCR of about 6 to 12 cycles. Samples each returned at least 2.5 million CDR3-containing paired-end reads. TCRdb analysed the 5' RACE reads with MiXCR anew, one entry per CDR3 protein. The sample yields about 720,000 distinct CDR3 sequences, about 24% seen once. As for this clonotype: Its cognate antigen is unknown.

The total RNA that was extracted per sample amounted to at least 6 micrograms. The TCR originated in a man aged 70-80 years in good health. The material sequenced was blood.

The CDR3 DNA sequence: TGCAGCGTTGAAGAGGACGGCACAGATACGCAGTATTTT. Encoded protein: CSVEEDGTDTQYF. The chain links TRBV29-1 to TRBJ2-3; no clear D. Germline V gene data show CDR1 as SQVTM and CDR2 as ANQGSEA. V was shortened by 0 bases and J by 1 base, with 5 bases between the two germline ends. The CDR3 is made up of 13 amino acids.